The next 6 T cell receptor beta chains were all read from a single sample in a study of shared clonotypes between healthy human individuals. Generated by immunoSEQ multiplex PCR, the TCRdb table keeps only in-frame clones and is missing some. Of about 2.2 million clones listed, around 93% were seen once; the top ten hold more than 1.5%. The naive CD8 subset, CD45RO-negative cells positively selected for CCR7, excluded terminally differentiated effector memory CD45RA+ cells. The sequencing input was naive CD8+ T cells from PBMCs. These receptors were collected from a man aged 18 to 29 in good health. Some clones in this sample may be carry-over from other donors' samples.

This sequence joins TRBV6-5 and TRBJ2-1; no reliable D call. Germline-derived CDR1 and CDR2 are MNHEY and SVGAGI. Trimming left V 0 bases short and J 5 bases short, with 8 bases between. The CDR3 runs 14 residues. The CDR3 region has the DNA TGTGCCAGCAGTTACTCGACTGTAAACAATGAGCAGTTCTTC. Translated, it gives CASSYSTVNNEQFF.

CDR3 amino acids: CASSSGPRETQYF. In DNA, the CDR3 is TGTGCCAGCAGCTCCGGCCCCAGGGAGACCCAGTACTTC. V gene TRBV7-2 combines with J gene TRBJ2-5; unclear D gene. Between the trimmed V and J ends, which lost 4 bases and 5 bases, there was a span of 11 bases. The CDR3 runs 13 residues. In germline, CDR1 is SGHTA, CDR2 FQGNSA.

The table lists this clone with a count of one. The chain joins TRBV11-2 to TRBJ2-1; the D call may be TRBD1 or TRBD2 (5 bases each). The CDR3 has 16 residues. Trimming stripped 3 bases from V and 4 bases from J, with 16 bases between. Germline V lookup: CDR1 SGHAT, CDR2 FQNNGV. CDR3 bases: TGTGCCAGCAGCTTGGGACGCACAAGGGGTTACAATGAGCAGTTCTTC. This gives the protein CASSLGRTRGYNEQFF.

The rearrangement links TRBV28 to TRBJ1-2; D is uncertain. The CDR3 totals 13 residues. Deletions cut 5 bases from V and 1 base from J, with 8 bases between. Germline V gene lookup returns CDR1 MDHEN and CDR2 SYDVKM. CDR3 sequence: CASSLFINYGYTF. CDR3 sequence (DNA): TGTGCCAGCAGTCTTTTCATTAACTATGGCTACACCTTC.

This chain joins TRBV29-1 and TRBJ2-7; a weak D match, TRBD2 (6 bases). The V end was cut by 4 bases, the J end by 5 bases, with 9 bases between. The V gene's germline CDR1 is SQVTM and CDR2 ANQGSEA. This CDR3 is 11 amino acids long. The CDR3 coding sequence is TGCAGCGTTGTGGGGGGACACGAGCAGTACTTC. Translating gives CSVVGGHEQYF.

The V call is TRBV7-9, the J call TRBJ1-5; maybe TRBD1 (5 bases). CDR1 is SEHNR, CDR2 FQNEAQ, per germline (reference sequence). Trimming left V 1 base short and J 3 bases short, with 13 bases between. The CDR3 spans 16 residues. The CDR3: CASSLDPIGDNQPQHF. In DNA form, the CDR3 reads TGTGCCAGCAGCTTAGATCCGATAGGGGACAATCAGCCCCAGCATTTT. The variable domain in full, completed from reference TRBV7-9 and TRBJ1-5, reads DTGVSQNPRHKITKRGQNVTFRCDPISEHNRLYWYRQTLGQGPEFLTYFQNEAQLEKSRLLSDRFSAERPKGSFSTLEIQRTEQGDSAMYLCASSLDPIGDNQPQHFGDGTRLSIL.